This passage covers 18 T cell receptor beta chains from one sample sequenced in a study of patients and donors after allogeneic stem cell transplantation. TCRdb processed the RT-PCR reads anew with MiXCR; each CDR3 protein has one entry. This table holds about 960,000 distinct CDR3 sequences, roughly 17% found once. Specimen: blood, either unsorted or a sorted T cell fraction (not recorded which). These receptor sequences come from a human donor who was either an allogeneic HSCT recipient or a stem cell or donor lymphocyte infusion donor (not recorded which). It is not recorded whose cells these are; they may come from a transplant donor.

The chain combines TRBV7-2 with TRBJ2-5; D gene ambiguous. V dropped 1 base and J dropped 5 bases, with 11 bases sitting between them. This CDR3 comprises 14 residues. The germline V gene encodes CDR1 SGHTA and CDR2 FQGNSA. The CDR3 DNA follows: TGTGCCAGCAGCTTAGGATGGCGGCGGGAGACCCAGTACTTC. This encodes CASSLGWRRETQYF.

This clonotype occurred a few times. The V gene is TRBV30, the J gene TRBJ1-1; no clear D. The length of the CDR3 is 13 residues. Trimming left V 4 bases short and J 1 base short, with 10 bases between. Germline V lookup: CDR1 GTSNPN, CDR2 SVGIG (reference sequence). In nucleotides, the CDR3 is TGTGCCTGGAAGAGTCAGTCGAACACTGAAGCTTTCTTT. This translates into CAWKSQSNTEAFF.

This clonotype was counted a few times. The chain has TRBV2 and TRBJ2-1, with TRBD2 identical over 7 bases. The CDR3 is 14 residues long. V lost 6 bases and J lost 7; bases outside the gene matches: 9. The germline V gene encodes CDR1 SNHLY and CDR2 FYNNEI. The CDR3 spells CASRLSGDGNEQFF. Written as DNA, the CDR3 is TGTGCCAGCAGATTAAGCGGGGACGGGAATGAGCAGTTCTTC.

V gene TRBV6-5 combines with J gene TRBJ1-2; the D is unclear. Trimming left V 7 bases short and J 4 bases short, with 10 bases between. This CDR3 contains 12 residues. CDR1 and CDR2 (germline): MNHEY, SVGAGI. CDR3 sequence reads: CASIGSGYGYTF. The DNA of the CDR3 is TGTGCCAGCATTGGGAGTGGCTATGGCTACACCTTC.

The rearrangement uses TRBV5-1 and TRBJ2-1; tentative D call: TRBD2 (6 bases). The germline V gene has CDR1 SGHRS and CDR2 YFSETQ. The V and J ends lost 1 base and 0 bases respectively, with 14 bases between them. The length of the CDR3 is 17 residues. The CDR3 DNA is TGCGCCAGCAGCTTGAGAGCGGGTGCGAGCTCCTACAATGAGCAGTTCTTC. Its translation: CASSLRAGASSYNEQFF.

CDR3 nucleotide sequence: TGTGCCACCAGTGACCTACGAGGGCGGGGGCCTCGCCAAGAGACCCAGTACTTC. Protein product: CATSDLRGRGPRQETQYF. The rearrangement links TRBV24-1 to TRBJ2-5; possibly TRBD2 for D (7 bases). CDR3 length equals 18 residues. V dropped 4 bases and J dropped 1 base, with 21 bases sitting between them. The germline gives CDR1 KGHDR, CDR2 SFDVKD.

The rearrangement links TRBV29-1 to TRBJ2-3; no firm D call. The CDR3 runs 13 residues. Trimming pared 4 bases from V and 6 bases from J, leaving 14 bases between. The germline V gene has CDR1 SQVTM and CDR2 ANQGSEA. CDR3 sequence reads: CSVVGYGWDTQYF. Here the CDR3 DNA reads TGCAGCGTTGTTGGATATGGCTGGGATACGCAGTATTTT.

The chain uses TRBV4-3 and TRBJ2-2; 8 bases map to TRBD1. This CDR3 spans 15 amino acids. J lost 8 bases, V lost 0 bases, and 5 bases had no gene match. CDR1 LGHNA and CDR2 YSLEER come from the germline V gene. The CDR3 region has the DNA TGCGCCAGCAGCCAAGATAGGCAGGGGGCGGGGGAGCTGTTTTTT. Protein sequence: CASSQDRQGAGELFF.

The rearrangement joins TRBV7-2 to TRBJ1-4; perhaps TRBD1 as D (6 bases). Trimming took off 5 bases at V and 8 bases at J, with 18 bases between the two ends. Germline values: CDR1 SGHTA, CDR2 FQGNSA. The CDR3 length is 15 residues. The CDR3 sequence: CASSQGTKKTEKLFF. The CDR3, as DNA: TGTGCCAGCAGCCAGGGGACAAAGAAGACCGAAAAACTGTTTTTT. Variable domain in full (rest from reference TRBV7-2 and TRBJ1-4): GAGVSQSPSNKVTEKGKDVELRCDPISGHTALYWYRQSLGQGLEFLIYFQGNSAPDKSGLPSDRFSAERTGGSVSTLTIQRTQQEDSAVYLCASSQGTKKTEKLFFGSGTQLSVL.

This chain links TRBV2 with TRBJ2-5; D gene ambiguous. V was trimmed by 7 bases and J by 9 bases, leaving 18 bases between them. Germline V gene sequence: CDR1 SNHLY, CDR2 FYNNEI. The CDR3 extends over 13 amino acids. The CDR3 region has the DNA TGTGCCAGCACTGGTCACCCCCGTGAGGCCCAGTACTTC. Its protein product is CASTGHPREAQYF.

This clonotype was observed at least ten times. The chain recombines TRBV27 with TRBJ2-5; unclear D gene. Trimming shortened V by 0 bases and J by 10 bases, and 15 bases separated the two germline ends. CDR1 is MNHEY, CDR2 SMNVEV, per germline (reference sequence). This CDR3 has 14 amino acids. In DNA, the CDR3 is TGTGCCAGCAGTTTATCTTTTGCGAGTGGTAGCCAGTACTTC. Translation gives CASSLSFASGSQYF.

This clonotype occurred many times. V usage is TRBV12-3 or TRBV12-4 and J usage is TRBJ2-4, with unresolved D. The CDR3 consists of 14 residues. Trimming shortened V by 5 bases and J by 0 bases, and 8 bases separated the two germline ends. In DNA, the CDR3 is TGTGCCAGCAGTCCAACCTCAGCCAAAAACATTCAGTACTTC. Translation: CASSPTSAKNIQYF.

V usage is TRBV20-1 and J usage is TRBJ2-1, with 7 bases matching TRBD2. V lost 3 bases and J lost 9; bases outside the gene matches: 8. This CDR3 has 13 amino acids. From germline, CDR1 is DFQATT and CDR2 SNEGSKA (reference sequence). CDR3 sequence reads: CSARRETHREQFF. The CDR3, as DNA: TGCAGTGCTAGGCGGGAGACCCACCGTGAGCAGTTCTTC.

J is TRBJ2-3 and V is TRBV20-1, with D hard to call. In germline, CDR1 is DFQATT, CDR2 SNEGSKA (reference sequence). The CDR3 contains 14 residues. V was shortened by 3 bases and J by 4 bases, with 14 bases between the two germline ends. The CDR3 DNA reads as TGCAGTGCTAGCAACAGAAGAGCTGCAGATACGCAGTATTTT. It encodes CSASNRRAADTQYF.

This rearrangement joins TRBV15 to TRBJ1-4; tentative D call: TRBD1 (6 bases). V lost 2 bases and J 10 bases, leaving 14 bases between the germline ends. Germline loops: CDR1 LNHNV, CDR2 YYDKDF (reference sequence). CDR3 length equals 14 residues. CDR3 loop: CATSRKLSGAKLFF. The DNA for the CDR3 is TGTGCCACCAGCAGAAAACTGTCAGGGGCAAAACTGTTTTTT. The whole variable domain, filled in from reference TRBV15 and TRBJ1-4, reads DAMVIQNPRYQVTQFGKPVTLSCSQTLNHNVMYWYQQKSSQAPKLLFHYYDKDFNNEADTPDNFQSRRPNTSFCFLDIRSPGLGDTAMYLCATSRKLSGAKLFFGSGTQLSVL.

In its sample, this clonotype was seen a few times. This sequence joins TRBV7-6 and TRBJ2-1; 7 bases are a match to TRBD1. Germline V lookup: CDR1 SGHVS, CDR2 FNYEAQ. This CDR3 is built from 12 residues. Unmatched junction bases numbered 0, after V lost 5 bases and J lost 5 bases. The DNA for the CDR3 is TGTGCCAGCAGCGACAGGGACAATGAGCAGTTCTTC. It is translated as CASSDRDNEQFF.

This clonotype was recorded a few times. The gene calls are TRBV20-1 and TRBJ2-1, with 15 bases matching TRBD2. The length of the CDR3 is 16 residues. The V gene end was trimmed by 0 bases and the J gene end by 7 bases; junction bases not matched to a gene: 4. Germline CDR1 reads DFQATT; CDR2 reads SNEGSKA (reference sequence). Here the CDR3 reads CSARERTSGRGNEQFF. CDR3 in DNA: TGCAGTGCTAGAGAACGGACTAGCGGGAGGGGTAATGAGCAGTTCTTC.

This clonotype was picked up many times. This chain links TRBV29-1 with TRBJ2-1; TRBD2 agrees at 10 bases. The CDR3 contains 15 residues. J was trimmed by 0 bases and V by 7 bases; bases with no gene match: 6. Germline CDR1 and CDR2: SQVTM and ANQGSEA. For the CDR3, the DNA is TGCAGCGCCATTCTAGCGGGAGCCTCCTACAATGAGCAGTTCTTC. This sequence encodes CSAILAGASYNEQFF.